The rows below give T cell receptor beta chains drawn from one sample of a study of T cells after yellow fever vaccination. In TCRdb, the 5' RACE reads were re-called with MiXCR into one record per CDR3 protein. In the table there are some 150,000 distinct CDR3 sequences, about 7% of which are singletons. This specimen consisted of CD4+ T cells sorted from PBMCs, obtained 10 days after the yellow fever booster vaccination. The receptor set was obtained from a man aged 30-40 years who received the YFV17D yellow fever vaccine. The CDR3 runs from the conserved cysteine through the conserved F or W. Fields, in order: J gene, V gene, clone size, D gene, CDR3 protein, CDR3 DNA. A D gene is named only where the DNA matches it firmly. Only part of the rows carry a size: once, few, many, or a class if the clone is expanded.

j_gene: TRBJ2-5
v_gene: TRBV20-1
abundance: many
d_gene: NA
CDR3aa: CSARDLVRTQYF
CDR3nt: TGCAGTGCTAGAGATCTCGTTAGGACCCAGTACTTC

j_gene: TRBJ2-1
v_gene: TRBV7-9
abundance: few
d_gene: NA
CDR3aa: CASSTRAYNEQFF
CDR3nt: TGTGCCAGCAGCACCCGGGCCTACAATGAGCAGTTCTTC

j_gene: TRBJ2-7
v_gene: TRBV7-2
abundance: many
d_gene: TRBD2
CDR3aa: CASSVTSGISEQYF
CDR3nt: TGTGCCAGCAGCGTAACTAGCGGGATATCCGAGCAGTACTTC

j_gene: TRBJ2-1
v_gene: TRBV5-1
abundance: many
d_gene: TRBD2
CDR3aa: CASSPGASGREQFF
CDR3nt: TGCGCCAGCAGCCCCGGGGCTAGCGGGAGGGAGCAGTTCTTC

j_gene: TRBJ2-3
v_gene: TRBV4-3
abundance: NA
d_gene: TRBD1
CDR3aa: CASSPPRRVPGTELTDTQYF
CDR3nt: TGCGCCAGCAGCCCCCCAAGGCGGGTACCCGGGACAGAGCTCACAGATACGCAGTATTTT

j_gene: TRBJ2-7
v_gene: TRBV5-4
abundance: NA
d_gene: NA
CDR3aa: CASSLGAGRSSYEQYF
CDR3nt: TGTGCCAGCAGCTTGGGCGCTGGCAGGAGCTCCTACGAGCAGTACTTC

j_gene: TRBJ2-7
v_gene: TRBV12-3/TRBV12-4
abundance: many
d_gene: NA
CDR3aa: CASSLGTGYEQYF
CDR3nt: TGTGCCAGCAGTTTGGGGACTGGCTACGAGCAGTACTTC

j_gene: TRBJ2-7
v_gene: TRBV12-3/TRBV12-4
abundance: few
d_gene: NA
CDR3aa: CASLGGPGKYEQYF
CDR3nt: TGTGCCAGCTTAGGAGGACCCGGGAAGTACGAGCAGTACTTC

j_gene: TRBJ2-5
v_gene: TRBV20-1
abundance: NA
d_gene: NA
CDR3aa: CSARVLETQYF
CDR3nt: TGCAGTGCTAGGGTTTTAGAGACCCAGTACTTC

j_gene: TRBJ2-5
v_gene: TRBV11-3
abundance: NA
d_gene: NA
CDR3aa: CASSRILGVETQYF
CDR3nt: TGTGCCAGCAGCCGCATTCTAGGGGTAGAGACCCAGTACTTC

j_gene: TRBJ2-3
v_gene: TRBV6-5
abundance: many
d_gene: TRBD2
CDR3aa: CASSFVLADTDTQYF
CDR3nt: TGTGCCAGCAGTTTTGTACTAGCGGACACAGATACGCAGTATTTT

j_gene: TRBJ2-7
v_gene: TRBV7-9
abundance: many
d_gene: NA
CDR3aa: CASSLRYEQYF
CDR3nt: TGTGCCAGCAGCTTACGCTACGAGCAGTACTTC

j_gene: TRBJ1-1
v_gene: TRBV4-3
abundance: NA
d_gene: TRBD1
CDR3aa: CASSQDNTGGATEAFF
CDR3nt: TGCGCCAGCAGCCAAGATAATACAGGGGGGGCCACTGAAGCTTTCTTT

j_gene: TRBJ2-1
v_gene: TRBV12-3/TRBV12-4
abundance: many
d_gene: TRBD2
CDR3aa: CASRRTSGPYNEQFF
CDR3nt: TGTGCCAGCAGGCGTACTAGCGGGCCGTACAATGAGCAGTTCTTC

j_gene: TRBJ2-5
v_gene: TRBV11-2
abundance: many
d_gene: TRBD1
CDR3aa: CASSRRGQGVETQYF
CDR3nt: TGTGCCAGCAGCCGCCGGGGACAGGGGGTAGAGACCCAGTACTTC

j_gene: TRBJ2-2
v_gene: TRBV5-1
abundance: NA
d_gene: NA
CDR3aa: CASSLVRGNTGELFF
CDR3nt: TGCGCCAGCAGCTTGGTGAGAGGGAACACCGGGGAGCTGTTTTTT

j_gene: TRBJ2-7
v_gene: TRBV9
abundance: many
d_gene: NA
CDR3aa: CASSVQESRSYEQYF
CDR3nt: TGTGCCAGCAGCGTACAGGAGTCGAGATCCTACGAGCAGTACTTC

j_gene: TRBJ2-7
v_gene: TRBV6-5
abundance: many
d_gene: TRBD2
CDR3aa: CASSYMNLGAGAVYEQYF
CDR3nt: TGTGCCAGCAGTTATATGAACCTAGGGGCGGGAGCTGTCTACGAGCAGTACTTC

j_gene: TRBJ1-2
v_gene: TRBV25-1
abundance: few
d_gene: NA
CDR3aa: CASSETDINGYTF
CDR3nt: TGTGCCAGCAGTGAAACCGACATTAATGGCTACACCTTC

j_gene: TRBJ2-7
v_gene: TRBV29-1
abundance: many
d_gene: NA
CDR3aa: CSATPGPHEQYF
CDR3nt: TGCAGCGCAACGCCGGGACCACACGAGCAGTACTTC

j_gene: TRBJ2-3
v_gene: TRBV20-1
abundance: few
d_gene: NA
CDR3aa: CCARSAGKGGTDTQYF
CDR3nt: TGCTGTGCTAGATCCGCAGGGAAGGGAGGCACAGATACGCAGTATTTT

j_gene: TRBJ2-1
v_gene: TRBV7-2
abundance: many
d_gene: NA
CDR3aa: CASSRAAYNEQFF
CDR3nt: TGTGCCAGCAGCCGGGCAGCCTACAATGAGCAGTTCTTC

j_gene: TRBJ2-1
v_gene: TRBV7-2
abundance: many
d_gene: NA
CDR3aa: CASSLQALKYNEQFF
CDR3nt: TGTGCCAGCAGCTTACAGGCGTTGAAGTACAATGAGCAGTTCTTC

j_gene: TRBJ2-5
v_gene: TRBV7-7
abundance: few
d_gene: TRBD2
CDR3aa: CASSFEAGGETQYF
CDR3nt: TGTGCCAGCAGCTTCGAAGCGGGAGGAGAGACCCAGTACTTC

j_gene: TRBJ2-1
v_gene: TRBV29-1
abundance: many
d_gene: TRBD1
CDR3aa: CSVEDRLSGGTGLNEQFF
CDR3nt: TGCAGCGTTGAAGATAGGTTGTCCGGCGGGACAGGGCTTAATGAGCAGTTCTTC

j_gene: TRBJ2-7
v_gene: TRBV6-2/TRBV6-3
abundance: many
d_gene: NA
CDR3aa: CASSIQLLSYEQYF
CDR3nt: TGTGCCAGCAGTATACAGCTCCTCTCCTACGAGCAGTACTTC

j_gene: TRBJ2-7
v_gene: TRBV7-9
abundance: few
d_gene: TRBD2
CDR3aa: CASSPQLAGSYEQYF
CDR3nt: TGTGCCAGCAGCCCCCAGTTAGCGGGATCCTACGAGCAGTACTTC

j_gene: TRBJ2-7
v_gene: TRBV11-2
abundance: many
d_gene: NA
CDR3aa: CASSLNTGPTYEQYF
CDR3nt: TGTGCCAGCAGCCTAAATACAGGGCCCACCTACGAGCAGTACTTC

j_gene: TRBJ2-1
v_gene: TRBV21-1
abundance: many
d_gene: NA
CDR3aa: CAGGLGLAVYNEQFF
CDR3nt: TGTGCCGGGGGATTGGGACTAGCGGTATACAATGAGCAGTTCTTC

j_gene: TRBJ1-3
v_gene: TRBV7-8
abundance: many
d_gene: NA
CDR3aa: CASSWDLRSGNTIYF
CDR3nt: TGTGCCAGCAGCTGGGACCTACGCTCTGGAAACACCATATATTTT

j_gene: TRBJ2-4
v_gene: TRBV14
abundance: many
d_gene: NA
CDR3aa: CASSLGRTRGIQYF
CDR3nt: TGTGCCAGCAGCCTCGGTCGGACAAGGGGCATTCAGTACTTC

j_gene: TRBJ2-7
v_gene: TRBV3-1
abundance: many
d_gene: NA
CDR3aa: CASSKIAYEQYF
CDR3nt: TGTGCCAGCAGCAAAATAGCCTACGAGCAGTACTTC

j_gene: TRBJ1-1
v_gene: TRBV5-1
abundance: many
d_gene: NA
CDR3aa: CASSLDYLNTEAFF
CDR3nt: TGCGCCAGCAGCTTGGACTACCTGAACACTGAAGCTTTCTTT

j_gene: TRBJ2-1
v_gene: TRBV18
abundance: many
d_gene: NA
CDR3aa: CASSPPTREQFF
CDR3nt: TGTGCCAGCTCACCACCGACTCGTGAGCAGTTCTTC

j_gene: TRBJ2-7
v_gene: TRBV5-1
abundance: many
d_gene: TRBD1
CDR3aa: CASSLEGTGFVEQYF
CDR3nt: TGCGCCAGCAGCTTGGAAGGGACAGGGTTCGTCGAGCAGTACTTC

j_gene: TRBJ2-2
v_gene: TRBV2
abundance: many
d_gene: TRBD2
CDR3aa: CASSEGGWTSAFTGELFF
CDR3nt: TGTGCCAGCAGTGAAGGGGGCTGGACTAGCGCATTCACCGGGGAGCTGTTTTTT

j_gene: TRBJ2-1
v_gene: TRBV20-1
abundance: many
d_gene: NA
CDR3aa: CSARDHGGEQFF
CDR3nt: TGCAGTGCTAGAGATCATGGGGGCGAGCAGTTCTTC

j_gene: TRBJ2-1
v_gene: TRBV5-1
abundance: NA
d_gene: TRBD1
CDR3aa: CASSRDSQSSYNEQFF
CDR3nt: TGCGCCAGCAGCCGGGACAGTCAGAGCTCCTACAATGAGCAGTTCTTC

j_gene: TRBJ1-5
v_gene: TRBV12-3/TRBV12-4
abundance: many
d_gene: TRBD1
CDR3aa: CASRTGTGDNQPQHF
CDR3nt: TGTGCCAGCAGAACCGGGACAGGGGACAATCAGCCCCAGCATTTT

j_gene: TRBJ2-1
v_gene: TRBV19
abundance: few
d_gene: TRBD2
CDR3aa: CASTSGLAGANEQFF
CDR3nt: TGTGCCAGTACCTCGGGACTAGCGGGGGCCAATGAGCAGTTCTTC

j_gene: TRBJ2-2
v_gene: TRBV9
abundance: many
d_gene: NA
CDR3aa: CASSPRPQNTGELFF
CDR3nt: TGTGCCAGCAGCCCAAGACCCCAGAACACCGGGGAGCTGTTTTTT

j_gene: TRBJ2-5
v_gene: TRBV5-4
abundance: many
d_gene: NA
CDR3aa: CASSSPSERARETQYF
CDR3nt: TGTGCCAGCAGCTCTCCTAGCGAGAGAGCGAGAGAGACCCAGTACTTC

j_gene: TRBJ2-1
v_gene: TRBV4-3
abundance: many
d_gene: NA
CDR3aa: CASSQVSGLASSYNEQFF
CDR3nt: TGCGCCAGCAGCCAAGTTTCTGGTCTAGCGAGCTCCTACAATGAGCAGTTCTTC

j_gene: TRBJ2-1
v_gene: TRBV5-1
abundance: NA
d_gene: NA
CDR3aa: CASSPIAGRSYNEQFF
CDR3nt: TGCGCCAGCAGCCCGATCGCGGGTCGCTCCTACAATGAGCAGTTCTTC

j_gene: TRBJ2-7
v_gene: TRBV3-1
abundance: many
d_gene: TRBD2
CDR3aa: CASKDGRTIGEQYF
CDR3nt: TGTGCCAGCAAGGACGGGAGGACCATTGGGGAGCAGTACTTC